The 9 T cell receptor beta chains presented below share a single source sample, sequenced in a study of OX40 agonist ivuxolimab in advanced cancers. The table came from immunoSEQ multiplex PCR; TCRdb's copy has only in-frame clones and leaves some out. The sample has about 100,000 clones; 94% are singletons. Source: CD4+ or CD8+ T cells sorted from blood, taken in a trial of the OX40 agonist ivuxolimab. The receptors stem from an adult with an advanced solid tumor such as melanoma, head and neck, liver or kidney cancer.

The rearrangement uses TRBV7-8 and TRBJ1-1; D might be TRBD1 (5 bases). Germline loops: CDR1 SGHVS, CDR2 FQNEAQ. Between the trimmed V and J ends, which lost 0 bases and 6 bases, there was a span of 17 bases. This CDR3 has 16 residues. CDR3 loop: CASSLAEGRVSAEAFF. In DNA form, the CDR3 reads TGTGCCAGCAGCTTAGCGGAGGGCAGGGTGAGCGCTGAAGCTTTCTTT. The full variable domain, its missing parts supplied by reference TRBV7-8 and TRBJ1-1, is GAGVSQSPRYKVAKRGQDVALRCDPISGHVSLFWYQQALGQGPEFLTYFQNEAQLDKSGLPSDRFFAERPEGSVSTLKIQRTQQEDSAVYLCASSLAEGRVSAEAFFGQGTRLTVV.

The chain recombines TRBV5-1 with TRBJ1-4; perhaps TRBD1 as D (6 bases). The CDR3 is 16 amino acids. The V gene lost 0 bases and the J gene lost 6 bases, with 15 bases spanning the gap. Germline V lookup: CDR1 SGHRS, CDR2 YFSETQ. CDR3: CASSLVAGAIDEKLFF. In DNA, the CDR3 is TGCGCCAGCAGCTTGGTGGCGGGGGCAATAGATGAAAAACTGTTTTTT.

The V and J genes are TRBV5-4 and TRBJ2-2; D may be TRBD1 (8 bases). This CDR3 comprises 16 residues. Per germline, CDR1 SGHNT and CDR2 YYREEE (reference sequence). The V end was cut by 0 bases, the J end by 6 bases, with 15 bases between. CDR3 region: CASSLGTGRGSGELFF. The CDR3 DNA sequence: TGTGCCAGCAGCTTGGGGACAGGGAGGGGGTCCGGGGAGCTGTTTTTT.

V usage is TRBV5-1 and J usage is TRBJ1-4, with unresolved D. Germline-derived CDR1 and CDR2 are SGHRS and YFSETQ. V was shortened by 0 bases and J by 0 bases, with 9 bases between the two germline ends. The CDR3 length is 16 residues. The CDR3 nucleotides read TGCGCCAGCAGCTTGGGAAAGGGTCCAACTAATGAAAAACTGTTTTTT. This sequence encodes CASSLGKGPTNEKLFF. Looking up the rest from reference TRBV5-1 and TRBJ1-4 gives the full variable domain: KAGVTQTPRYLIKTRGQQVTLSCSPISGHRSVSWYQQTPGQGLQFLFEYFSETQRNKGNFPGRFSGRQFSNSRSEMNVSTLELGDSALYLCASSLGKGPTNEKLFFGSGTQLSVL.

The chain has TRBV2 and TRBJ2-1; D gene ambiguous. The CDR3 is made up of 15 amino acids. Trimming left V 1 base short and J 2 bases short, with 9 bases between. The germline V gene encodes CDR1 SNHLY and CDR2 FYNNEI. In nucleotides, the CDR3 is TGTGCCAGCAGTGAAGGGCGCCAGGCCTACAATGAGCAGTTCTTC. This encodes CASSEGRQAYNEQFF.

The CDR3 is CASSLPLPSGANVLTF. CDR3 coding DNA: TGTGCCAGCAGTTTACCCTTGCCCTCTGGGGCCAACGTCCTGACTTTC. This chain links TRBV28 with TRBJ2-6; D unclear. The CDR3 sequence is 16 residues long. Trimming pared 2 bases from V and 0 bases from J, leaving 8 bases between. From germline, CDR1 is MDHEN and CDR2 SYDVKM.

The sample holds one count of this clone. The V and J genes are TRBV7-2 and TRBJ2-7; D may be TRBD2 (5 bases). Germline V CDR1 and CDR2: SGHTA, FQGNSA. This CDR3 spans 16 amino acids. V was pared by 5 bases and J by 1 base, with 18 bases between. CDR3 sequence: CASSLIWASRSYEQYF. The CDR3 DNA sequence: TGTGCCAGCAGCCTGATATGGGCTAGCCGATCCTACGAGCAGTACTTC.

The chain couples TRBV29-1 to TRBJ2-7, with 8 bases that match TRBD1. CDR1 SQVTM and CDR2 ANQGSEA come from the germline V gene. This CDR3 comprises 13 residues. J gave up 2 bases and V 5 bases, and 5 bases lay outside the gene matches. The chain's CDR3 is CSVTGGRAYEQYF. For the CDR3, the DNA is TGCAGCGTTACAGGGGGAAGGGCCTACGAGCAGTACTTC.

In its sample, this clone was seen once. V is TRBV29-1 and J is TRBJ1-2, with 7 bases that match TRBD1. The CDR3 consists of 12 residues. V dropped 7 bases and J dropped 12; count of bases not matched to a gene: 14. Germline CDR1 reads SQVTM; CDR2 reads ANQGSEA. Here the CDR3 reads CSATGTVSSDTF. Written as DNA, the CDR3 is TGCAGCGCCACCGGGACAGTGTCCTCCGACACCTTC.